One and the same sample provided the 13 T cell receptor beta chains below, sequenced in a study of response to subunit inactivated influenza vaccine. Each CDR3 protein is one row after TCRdb ran MiXCR on the RT-PCR reads. The sample lists 150,000 to 200,000 distinct CDR3 sequences; about 9% were seen once. The sequencing here drew on non-naive T cells sorted from PBMCs, taken on the day of vaccination. Source of these receptors: a middle-aged man who received an inactivated influenza vaccine.

The genes are TRBV19 and TRBJ1-6, with D uncertain. Trimming took 3 bases from V and 7 from J, leaving 13 bases between them. This CDR3 is built from 15 residues. Germline CDR1 reads LNHDA; CDR2 reads SQIVND (reference sequence). In DNA, the CDR3 is TGTGCCAGTAGTATCAACCGGGGAGACAATTCACCCCTCCACTTT. Residues: CASSINRGDNSPLHF.

The V call is TRBV12-3 or TRBV12-4, the J call TRBJ1-5; D gene unclear. Deletions cut 3 bases from V and 4 bases from J, with 10 bases between. The CDR3 is 14 amino acids. The CDR3 sequence is CASSLMGGNQPQHF. The CDR3 DNA reads as TGTGCCAGCAGTTTGATGGGTGGTAATCAGCCCCAGCATTTT.

The table lists this clonotype with many counts. The chain has TRBV9 and TRBJ2-3; 13 bases are a match to TRBD2. CDR1 is SGDLS, CDR2 YYNGEE, per germline. This CDR3 spans 15 amino acids. V lost 3 bases, J lost 4 bases, and 2 bases stayed unmatched. CDR3 sequence (DNA): TGTGCCAGCAGCGCGGGACTAGCGGGACCAGATACGCAGTATTTT. Protein: CASSAGLAGPDTQYF.

This clonotype was counted at least ten times. V and J are TRBV20-1 and TRBJ1-1; tentative D call: TRBD1 (6 bases). Germline CDR1 and CDR2: DFQATT and SNEGSKA (reference sequence). The CDR3 sequence is 15 residues long. V lost 3 bases, J lost 0 bases, and 14 bases lay in between. CDR3 sequence reads: CSASGQRTMNTEAFF. The DNA of the CDR3 is TGCAGTGCTAGCGGACAGCGTACGATGAACACTGAAGCTTTCTTT.

This clonotype was picked up many times. The chain employs TRBV20-1 and TRBJ2-1, with D possibly TRBD1 on 6 matching bases. V was clipped by 1 base and J by 4 bases, with 11 bases between them. CDR1 and CDR2 (germline): DFQATT, SNEGSKA (reference sequence). The CDR3 runs to 14 residues. CDR3 DNA: TGCAGTGCTAGAGGGACAGCGATGTACAATGAGCAGTTCTTC. As protein: CSARGTAMYNEQFF.

V is TRBV20-1 and J is TRBJ1-3, with D possibly being TRBD1 (6 bases). Trimming pared 0 bases from V and 2 bases from J, leaving 11 bases between. The CDR3 totals 15 residues. CDR1 is DFQATT, CDR2 SNEGSKA, per germline (reference sequence). The chain's CDR3 is CSARDLQGPGNTIYF. In nucleotides, the CDR3 is TGCAGTGCTAGAGATCTTCAGGGGCCTGGAAACACCATATATTTT.

This clonotype was counted many times. The chain uses TRBV12-3 or TRBV12-4 and TRBJ2-7, with 9 positions matching TRBD1. The CDR3 has 13 amino acids. Unmatched junction bases numbered 6, after V lost 6 bases and J lost 6 bases. CDR3 protein: CASRRTGALEQYF. The CDR3 DNA sequence: TGTGCCAGCAGGCGGACAGGGGCCCTCGAGCAGTACTTC.

The table lists this clonotype with a few counts. The V call is TRBV2, the J call TRBJ1-5; tentative D call: TRBD1 (5 bases). CDR3 size: 16 residues. Germline loops: CDR1 SNHLY, CDR2 FYNNEI. Trimming left V 5 bases short and J 6 bases short, with 20 bases between. For the CDR3, the DNA is TGTGCCAGCAGTTTGGGCCCTTCAGGGTACAGTCAGCCCCAGCATTTT. This codes for CASSLGPSGYSQPQHF.

This clonotype occurred many times. The V call is TRBV5-1, the J call TRBJ2-7, with 7 bases matching TRBD1. The CDR3 length is 13 residues. CDR1 and CDR2 from the germline V gene are SGHRS and YFSETQ. The J segment lost 3 bases and the V segment lost 1 base, leaving 1 base of the junction unmatched. The CDR3 loop is CASSLRDSYEQYF. The CDR3 nucleotides read TGCGCCAGCAGCTTGCGGGACAGCTACGAGCAGTACTTC.

The chain recombines TRBV18 with TRBJ2-2; TRBD1 agrees at 8 bases. The junction had 8 bases not matched to a gene; V was cut back by 3 bases and J by 5 bases. The CDR3 sequence is 16 residues long. Germline CDR1 reads KGHSH; CDR2 reads LQKENI. The DNA of the CDR3 is TGTGCCAGCTCACCGCGGACAGGGACCGAGACCGGGGAGCTGTTTTTT. This sequence encodes CASSPRTGTETGELFF. Using reference TRBV18 and TRBJ2-2 for the parts outside the CDR3, the full variable domain is NAGVMQNPRHLVRRRGQEARLRCSPMKGHSHVYWYRQLPEEGLKFMVYLQKENIIDESGMPKERFSAEFPKEGPSILRIQQVVRGDSAAYFCASSPRTGTETGELFFGEGSRLTVL.

This chain connects TRBV6-2 or TRBV6-3 to TRBJ2-5; D is undetermined. Germline V CDR1 and CDR2: MNHEY, SVGEGT. The CDR3 spans 12 residues. V was shortened by 5 bases and J by 5 bases, with 9 bases between the two germline ends. In nucleotides, the CDR3 is TGTGCCAGCAGTGTCCTTGGGGAGACCCAGTACTTC. Translating it yields CASSVLGETQYF.

This clonotype has a handful of counts. This CDR3 is CASSSIGGIQEKNTDTQYF. CDR3 in DNA: TGTGCCAGCAGTTCAATAGGGGGGATACAGGAGAAAAACACAGATACGCAGTATTTT. The chain joins TRBV28 to TRBJ2-3, with D tentatively TRBD1 or TRBD2 (6 bases each). The length of the CDR3 is 19 residues. V lost 4 bases, J lost 2 bases, and 25 bases lay in between. The germline V gene encodes CDR1 MDHEN and CDR2 SYDVKM.

CDR3 residues: CASSVAVGVGEQYF. The CDR3 DNA reads TGTGCCAGCAGCGTAGCCGTCGGGGTCGGCGAGCAGTACTTC. The chain couples TRBV9 to TRBJ2-7; weak D call: TRBD2 (5 bases). Germline-derived CDR1 and CDR2 are SGDLS and YYNGEE. The length of the CDR3 is 14 residues. The germline V and J ends were trimmed by 0 bases and 6 bases, with 13 bases remaining between them.